The T cell receptor beta chain under discussion was sequenced for a study of cytomegalovirus exposure and HLA in healthy donors. The overall study: It was reported in a later analysis that the 100 to 150 validation repertoires used the same platform as the 550 to 850 first-cohort repertoires. Findings and caveats of the study: TCR sequences were mostly rare, though some public TCRs occurred in many donors. The study labeled 170 or so TCR beta chains cytomegalovirus-associated.

Data came from immunoSEQ multiplex PCR; TCRdb stores just in-frame clones and leaves some out. The top ten hold 4% of the sample, which has some 110,000 clones, roughly nine tenths seen once. The CDR3 extends over 14 amino acids. Unmatched junction bases numbered 6, after V lost 9 bases and J lost 2 bases. Germline CDR1 reads WSHSY; CDR2 reads SAAADI. The donors were part of the roughly 120-subject validation cohort, which stood apart from the roughly 670-subject first cohort. Turning to this clone: Antigen: not known.

This rearrangement joins TRBV10-2 to TRBJ2-7; TRBD2 matches 11 bases. The receptor was isolated from a woman aged 18-29 years in good health and CMV-seropositive. Input material: PBMCs. DNA for the CDR3: TGCGCCAGATCCGGGACTAGCGGCCCCTACGAGCAGTACTTC. This encodes CARSGTSGPYEQYF.